This T cell receptor (beta chain) was obtained from a study of cytomegalovirus exposure and HLA in healthy donors. At the level of the study: Approximately 170 million T cells yielded roughly 120 million unique TCR beta sequences in earlier analysis. Study-wide findings and caveats: The authors later found most CMV-associated TCR beta chains appeared HLA-restricted. A later analysis showed TCR association rates differing by HLA locus, peaking at DRB1 and lowest at HLA-C. In an earlier analysis, productive rearrangement rates for most beta V segments clustered near 87% or 30%.

Per germline, CDR1 SGHNT and CDR2 YYREEE (reference sequence). Trimming left V 0 bases short and J 0 bases short, with 6 bases between. The CDR3 has 14 residues. It was with 60 Vbeta and 13 Jbeta primers that the PCR ran. Clones were read by immunoSEQ multiplex PCR, and TCRdb kept only the in-frame ones, dropping some. The profile shows 150,000 or so clones, around 85% of them singletons. Concerning this clone itself: Its specificity is unknown.

This chain uses TRBV5-4 with TRBJ1-1; D remains ambiguous. The sequencing input was PBMCs. The receptor comes from a man between 45 and 60 years old in good health and CMV-seropositive. The CDR3 loop is CASSLGLLNTEAFF. Written as DNA, the CDR3 is TGTGCCAGCAGCTTGGGACTCCTGAACACTGAAGCTTTCTTT.